The present entry profiles one T cell receptor beta chain with its context. The antigen it binds to is not known. Qualities for individual bases were not recorded, and no much larger clone is one base off. Relative to germline, V is missing 1 base and J is missing 5 bases, with 7 bases of the junction outside any gene match. The CDR3 runs 18 residues from the cysteine to the phenylalanine. Only the CDR3 part of the read is kept: 54 bases, read in frame from the first base. CDR1 LGHNA and CDR2 YNFKEQ are derived from the germline V gene. The sample comes from a study of PD-1 blockade in classical Hodgkin lymphoma (dated by TCRdb to 2020 to 2021). Context from the whole study: Nivolumab dosing was 3 mg/kg intravenously every 2 weeks, continuing until either disease progression or unacceptable toxicity. The study used TCR beta sequencing and CyTOF to define a peripheral blood immune signature of response to PD-1 blockade in classical Hodgkin lymphoma.

Broader findings and caveats from the paper: Baseline TCR diversity was reported to be lower in newly diagnosed patients than in healthy donors, and even lower in relapsed/refractory patients. Diversity was lower in patients who began nivolumab less than 1 year after ASCT, so these patients were left out of later analyses to avoid confounding by immune reconstitution. By C4D1, a significant rise was seen in CD4+ TCR diversity but not in CD8+ TCR diversity (p=0.0027 vs p=0.16), and the rise was most apparent among complete responders (p=0.02). Among trial patients, those achieving complete response had baseline diversity similar to that of newly diagnosed patients, while diversity was significantly lower in partial responders and progressors. The study covered only a single clinical trial cohort, and the causes of the repertoire differences, possibly disease activity or prior therapy, were still not defined.

The time point label, read with the paper, signifies: cycle 4 day 1 (C4D1), after five to seven weeks of nivolumab. Relapse after autologous stem cell transplantation had occurred in all trial patients, and cohorts A, B and C were distinguished by prior brentuximab vedotin exposure. The trial cohort was composed of 56 patients with relapsed/refractory classical Hodgkin lymphoma, for whom complete response, partial response or progressive disease was recorded as best overall response. In the multi-cohort phase II CheckMate 205 trial, trial patients received single-agent nivolumab. An independent review committee assessed best overall response by applying the 2007 International Working Group response criteria. Trial PBMCs were obtained immediately prior to nivolumab initiation (C1D1) and on therapy at cycle 2 day 1 and cycle 4 day 1. Peripheral blood was collected in 8 mL Vacutainer Cell Preparation Tubes, from which PBMCs were isolated by centrifugation and then cryopreserved.

Genomic DNA was isolated using the Qiagen DNeasy kit from unsorted PBMCs as well as from negatively selected CD4+ and CD8+ fractions. Amplification of TCR beta CDR3 regions was done by immunoSEQ multiplex PCR with primers that anneal to V and J segments. Amplification bias was minimized using a synthetic immune receptor repertoire, and residual bias was removed computationally after sequencing. The original pipeline was this. Repertoire diversity was quantified as the Shannon entropy index using custom Python scripts. Unsorted, CD4+ and CD8+ repertoires were analyzed separately, except for combined analyses in which CD4+ and CD8+ sequences were merged in silico. A clone counted as expanded when the clone's frequency after treatment rose at least 2-fold relative to C1D1, and clones undetected at baseline were given a pseudocount of 0.5. Singleton clones were defined as clones with 0 or 1 copy at C1D1, and non-singleton clones were defined as clones with 2 or more copies. Clones expanded in unsorted samples were labelled as CD4+, CD8+ or unknown by matching protein sequences in sorted samples from the same patient. Diversity changes from C1D1 to C4D1 were tested in paired samples using Wilcoxon tests. Held by TCRdb, this immuneACCESS table contains in-frame sequences only and omits some clones. Under half of the omission traces to an unresolved V gene where checked; the cause of the rest is unknown. V and J calls and clone size are those listed in that table; D and trimming were worked out from the DNA. The sample table lists about 32,000 clones, roughly four fifths of them with a count of one. The top ten hold about a sixth of the sample.

The chain is assembled from TRBV4-2 and TRBJ2-2; 13 middle bases align to TRBD2. This clonotype was obtained from a human donor with classical Hodgkin lymphoma. The sequencing here drew on peripheral blood mononuclear cells (PBMCs), taken before the fourth cycle of nivolumab. The DNA sequence is TGTGCCAGCAGCCAAGGTACTAGCGGGGGGGCCCAGACCGGGGAGCTGTTTTTT. Its product reads: CASSQGTSGGAQTGELFF.